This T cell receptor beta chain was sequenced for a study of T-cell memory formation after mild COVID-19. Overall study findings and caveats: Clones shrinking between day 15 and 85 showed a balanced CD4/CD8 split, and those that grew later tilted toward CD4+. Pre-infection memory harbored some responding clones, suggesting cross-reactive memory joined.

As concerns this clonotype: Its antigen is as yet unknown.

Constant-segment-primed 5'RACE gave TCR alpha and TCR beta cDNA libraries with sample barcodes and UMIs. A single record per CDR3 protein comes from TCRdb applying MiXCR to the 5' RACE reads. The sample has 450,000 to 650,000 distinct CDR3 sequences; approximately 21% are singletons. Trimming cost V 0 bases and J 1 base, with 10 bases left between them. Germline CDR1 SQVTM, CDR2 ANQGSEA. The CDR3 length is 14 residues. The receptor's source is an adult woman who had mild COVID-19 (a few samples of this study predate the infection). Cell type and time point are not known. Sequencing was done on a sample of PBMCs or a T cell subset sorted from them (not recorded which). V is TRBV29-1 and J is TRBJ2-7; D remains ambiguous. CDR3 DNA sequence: TGCAGCGTTGAAGACCCACACGAGTCCTACGAGCAGTACTTC. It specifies CSVEDPHESYEQYF.